These 26 T cell receptor beta chains were all obtained from the same sample, sequenced in a study of cytomegalovirus exposure and HLA in healthy donors (dated by TCRdb to about 2017). The library was obtained by the immunoSEQ multiplex PCR assay. For the multiplex PCR, a mixture combining 60 forward primers for TCR Vbeta segments and 13 reverse primers for TCR Jbeta segments was used. The source is immuneACCESS, and TCRdb retained only in-frame sequences with V and J called. Part of the clones is not carried over; for the studies checked, unresolved V genes explain less than half of this, and the remainder is unexplained. For this sample there are about 160,000 clones; 84% appear just once. The ten top clones hold approximately 2% of the sample. Sequencing was done on a sample of PBMCs. These receptors were collected from a man between 18 and 29 years old in good health and CMV-seronegative.

The DNA for the CDR3 is TGTGCCAGCAGCTCCAGGACAGGGAGTAGCACCGGGGAGCTGTTTTTT. Translating it yields CASSSRTGSSTGELFF. The gene calls are TRBV5-5 and TRBJ2-2, with TRBD1 identical over 8 bases. Per germline, CDR1 SGHKS and CDR2 YYEKEE (reference sequence). Germline trimming cut 3 bases from V and 4 bases from J; bases unmatched to any gene: 8. This CDR3 is built from 16 residues.

The chain has TRBV28 and TRBJ1-3; TRBD1 aligns across 9 bases. CDR1 MDHEN and CDR2 SYDVKM come from the germline V gene. Losses at the gene ends were 6 bases for V and 2 bases for J; bases not matched to a gene: 2. The CDR3 is 14 residues long. CDR3 bases: TGTGCCAGCAGCAGGGACAGGGCTGGAAACACCATATATTTT. Translating it yields CASSRDRAGNTIYF.

This chain links TRBV6-6 with TRBJ2-1; tentative D call: TRBD2 (7 bases). Trimming took 3 bases from V and 8 from J, leaving 14 bases between them. Germline-derived CDR1 and CDR2 are MNHNY and SVGAGI (reference sequence). The CDR3 loop spans 14 amino acids. In nucleotides, the CDR3 is TGTGCCAGCAGTTATCAAGGGGGGGTCGATGAGCAGTTCTTC. Translation gives CASSYQGGVDEQFF.

This clone was detected once. The J gene is TRBJ2-1, the V gene TRBV4-1, with a possible D match to TRBD2 (6 bases). The CDR3 is made up of 16 amino acids. CDR1 MGHRA and CDR2 YSYEKL come from the germline V gene. V was pared by 4 bases and J by 6 bases, with 19 bases between. The CDR3 DNA reads TGCGCCAGCAGCCCCCACCGAACTAGCTTAAGCAATGAGCAGTTCTTC. This encodes CASSPHRTSLSNEQFF.

The genes are TRBV10-3 and TRBJ1-1, with TRBD1 identical over 8 bases. The germline gives CDR1 ENHRY, CDR2 SYGVKD. The CDR3 contains 13 residues. After removal of 11 bases from V and 0 bases from J, the junction contained 5 bases not matched to a gene. This CDR3 is CASRTGMNTEAFF. The CDR3 nucleotides are TGTGCCTCCAGGACAGGGATGAACACTGAAGCTTTCTTT.

The rearrangement links TRBV6-1 to TRBJ1-1, with D maybe TRBD1 (6 bases). The CDR3 is made up of 14 amino acids. CDR1 is MNHNS, CDR2 SASEGT, per germline. V dropped 8 bases and J dropped 0 bases, with 13 bases sitting between them. The CDR3 DNA sequence: TGTGCCAGCTTACAGGGTCCCATGAACACTGAAGCTTTCTTT. Amino acids: CASLQGPMNTEAFF.

The chain recombines TRBV7-9 with TRBJ1-5, with 7 bases lining up with TRBD1. From germline, CDR1 is SEHNR and CDR2 FQNEAQ (reference sequence). The CDR3 consists of 16 residues. The V gene end was trimmed by 10 bases and the J gene end by 6 bases; junction bases not matched to a gene: 18. CDR3 in DNA: TGTGCCACCAAACCCTACTCCGGGACAGCCAGTCAGCCCCAGCATTTT. Amino acid sequence: CATKPYSGTASQPQHF.

Of note for this clone: Germline is not matched at one junction end, which may reflect a read error. The chain combines TRBV7-9 with TRBJ2-4; no clear D. CDR1 is SEHNR, CDR2 FQNEAQ, per germline (reference sequence). This CDR3 spans 17 amino acids. The DNA for the CDR3 is TGTTCCAGCAGCCCTTTATACAAATCAATAGCCAAAAACATTCAGTACTTC. It yields the protein CSSSPLYKSIAKNIQYF.

This chain links TRBV5-1 with TRBJ2-5; 7 positions agree with TRBD1. The CDR3 spans 14 residues. Trimming took 4 bases from V and 1 from J; bases not matched to a gene: 4. Germline loops: CDR1 SGHRS, CDR2 YFSETQ. CDR3 DNA: TGCGCCAGCAGCCCTACAGGGGTCCAAGAGACCCAGTACTTC. It encodes CASSPTGVQETQYF.

With respect to this clone: At one of its ends the junction is not consistent with the germline gene, which may arise from a read error. The chain couples TRBV7-9 to TRBJ1-1; D not certain. The CDR3 is made up of 11 amino acids. Germline assignment: CDR1 SEHNR and CDR2 FQNEAQ (reference sequence). The CDR3 loop is CSSNLGPEAFF. The CDR3 DNA reads as TGTTCCAGCAACTTGGGCCCGGAAGCTTTCTTT.

This clone showed up just once. This rearrangement joins TRBV18 to TRBJ2-2; D remains unclear. The V gene lost 2 bases and the J gene lost 2 bases, with 6 bases spanning the gap. CDR3 length: 14 amino acids. Germline lookup yields CDR1 KGHSH and CDR2 LQKENI. DNA of the CDR3: TGTGCCAGCTCACCATTTCAAAACACCGGGGAGCTGTTTTTT. Translation gives CASSPFQNTGELFF.

The chain's CDR3 is CASSFPGSLRWFF. As DNA, the CDR3 is TGTGCCAGCAGCTTTCCGGGAAGCCTCCGTTGGTTCTTC. V usage is TRBV11-2 and J usage is TRBJ2-1, with D tentatively TRBD2 (5 bases). CDR3 length equals 13 residues. Germline-derived CDR1 and CDR2 are SGHAT and FQNNGV. Trimming cost V 3 bases and J 15 bases, with 18 bases left between them. The complete variable domain, with remaining parts taken from reference TRBV11-2 and TRBJ2-1, reads EAGVAQSPRYKIIEKRQSVAFWCNPISGHATLYWYQQILGQGPKLLIQFQNNGVVDDSQLPKDRFSAERLKGVDSTLKIQPAKLEDSAVYLCASSFPGSLRWFFGPGTRLTVL.

The J gene is TRBJ2-4, the V gene TRBV9, with D tentatively TRBD2 (5 bases). Germline CDR1 and CDR2: SGDLS and YYNGEE. Deletions cut 5 bases from V and 7 bases from J, with 10 bases between. The CDR3 runs 12 residues. CDR3 in DNA: TGTGCCAGCAGTGGGCCGGGGAACATTCAGTACTTC. This translates into CASSGPGNIQYF.

This clone has more than one count but fewer than ten. The chain recombines TRBV5-1 with TRBJ1-1; D is unclear. Germline lookup yields CDR1 SGHRS and CDR2 YFSETQ. V was clipped by 2 bases and J by 5 bases, with 13 bases between them. This CDR3 region has 14 residues. This CDR3 is CASSLSPTETEAFF. The CDR3 nucleotides are TGCGCCAGCAGCTTATCGCCTACAGAGACTGAAGCTTTCTTT.

The CDR3 DNA is TGTGCCAGCAGCTTAGGAGTCGGGAAAGCTAACTATGGCTACACCTTC. Translating it yields CASSLGVGKANYGYTF. This sequence joins TRBV7-9 and TRBJ1-2; D uncertain. Germline V CDR1 and CDR2: SEHNR, FQNEAQ (reference sequence). Between the trimmed V and J ends, which lost 1 base and 0 bases, there was a span of 12 bases. CDR3 size: 16 residues.

This clone was seen a single time. The gene calls are TRBV29-1 and TRBJ2-5; D possibly corresponds to TRBD1 (6 bases). Germline V gene sequence: CDR1 SQVTM, CDR2 ANQGSEA. This CDR3 spans 14 amino acids. V dropped 0 bases and J dropped 7 bases, with 15 bases sitting between them. CDR3 in DNA: TGCAGCGTTGAAGAGATGAACAGGGTGGTGACCCAGTACTTC. It codes for CSVEEMNRVVTQYF.

This clone was detected only a few times. The chain has TRBV4-2 and TRBJ1-4; D is possibly TRBD1 (5 bases). Deletions cut 0 bases from V and 14 bases from J, with 16 bases between. The CDR3 contains 14 residues. Germline V lookup: CDR1 LGHNA, CDR2 YNFKEQ. CDR3 protein: CASSQDVGHRILFF. The CDR3 DNA reads as TGTGCCAGCAGCCAAGATGTAGGACACCGCATTCTGTTTTTT.

CDR3 loop: CASSQPDRSNSPLHF. The CDR3, as DNA: TGCGCCAGCAGCCAACCAGACAGATCCAATTCACCCCTCCACTTT. The V call is TRBV4-1, the J call TRBJ1-6, with D tentatively TRBD1 (5 bases). From germline, CDR1 is MGHRA and CDR2 YSYEKL. Trimming took 2 bases from V and 7 from J, leaving 12 bases between them. The CDR3 consists of 15 residues.

The chain employs TRBV28 and TRBJ1-6; 8 bases align to TRBD1. Germline CDR1 and CDR2: MDHEN and SYDVKM. V lost 7 bases and J lost 6; bases outside the gene matches: 8. The CDR3 totals 15 residues. DNA of the CDR3: TGTGCCAGCACTACTCTGACAGGGGTTAATTCACCCCTCCACTTT. It encodes CASTTLTGVNSPLHF.

V and J are TRBV7-9 and TRBJ2-7; 8 nucleotides line up with TRBD2. Germline CDR1 reads SEHNR; CDR2 reads FQNEAQ (reference sequence). J lost 1 base, V lost 3 bases, and 11 bases had no gene match. The CDR3 has 17 amino acids. The CDR3 region has the DNA TGTGCCAGCAGCTTCGGTAGGGATGGGACTAGATCCTACGAGCAGTACTTC. Protein product: CASSFGRDGTRSYEQYF.

V usage is TRBV5-1 and J usage is TRBJ2-3; no clear D gene. This CDR3 has 14 amino acids. Germline assignment: CDR1 SGHRS and CDR2 YFSETQ. The ends were cut back, 0 bases at V and 2 bases at J, with 7 bases in the middle. This chain's CDR3 is CASSLEAYTDTQYF. Here the CDR3 DNA reads TGCGCCAGCAGCTTGGAAGCGTACACAGATACGCAGTATTTT.

This clone was detected only a few times. The CDR3 region has the DNA TGTGCCAGCAGTCCGAGGGGCGGGACTAGGGGATACAATGAGCAGTTCTTC. Its protein is CASSPRGGTRGYNEQFF. V is TRBV27 and J is TRBJ2-1; TRBD2 agrees at 8 bases. Trimming at V came to 5 bases and at J to 4 bases, leaving 13 bases not matched to a gene. The CDR3 runs to 17 residues. The germline V gene has CDR1 MNHEY and CDR2 SMNVEV (reference sequence).

Concerning this clone: One end of the junction varies from germline; a read error may be responsible. This chain uses TRBV14 with TRBJ1-6, with D hard to call. Germline V gene sequence: CDR1 SGHDN, CDR2 FVKESK. The CDR3 runs to 13 residues. The CDR3 DNA is TGCCGCGTGGGCAGCTTGTATAATTCACCCCTCCACTTT. The encoded protein is CRVGSLYNSPLHF.

The count of this clone is one. The V gene is TRBV13, the J gene TRBJ2-5; D unclear. The CDR3 is 14 amino acids. Trimming stripped 5 bases from V and 3 bases from J, with 13 bases between. From germline, CDR1 is PRHDT and CDR2 FYEKMQ (reference sequence). The CDR3 region has the DNA TGTGCCAGCAGCCCGTCCCTCTCCGAAGAGACCCAGTACTTC. It translates to CASSPSLSEETQYF.

The genes are TRBV1 and TRBJ1-4. TRBV1 is noted as a pseudogene. The CDR3 is made up of 15 amino acids. The CDR3 nucleotides read TGCACCAGCAGCCAAGTGATTGGGGGGAGTGAAAAACTGTTTTTT. This sequence encodes CTSSQVIGGSEKLFF.

The rearrangement joins TRBV18 to TRBJ2-7; TRBD2 aligns across 8 bases. Germline-derived CDR1 and CDR2 are KGHSH and LQKENI. This CDR3 contains 13 residues. V lost 3 bases to trimming and J lost 5 bases; unmatched junction nucleotides: 3. As DNA, the CDR3 is TGTGCCAGCTCACCCTCGCGGGAGGACGAGCAGTACTTC. This encodes CASSPSREDEQYF.